The clone carrying this T cell receptor beta chain showed up just once. One junction end disagrees with the germline gene, perhaps due to a read error. Each CDR3 protein is one row after TCRdb ran MiXCR on the PCR reads. The sample holds more than 10,000 distinct CDR3 sequences; 50% to 75% are singletons and the top ten take less than 30%. These data come from a study of tumor-infiltrating lymphocytes in oesophageal squamous cell carcinoma. The CDR3 is 18 amino acids. The germline V gene encodes CDR1 SGHTA and CDR2 FQGNSA. The clonotype originates from a female donor with esophageal squamous cell carcinoma. The sample was esophageal tumor tissue. J is TRBJ2-3 and V is TRBV7-2, with 9 bases matching TRBD1. The J call is in doubt because the DNA end fits TRBJ2-5 better. The CDR3 loop is CASNLILVGDRAQETQYF. As DNA, the CDR3 is TGTGCCAGCAACTTAATATTGGTCGGGGACAGGGCACAAGAGACCCAGTACTTC.